This T cell receptor beta chain was found in a study of shared clonotypes between healthy human individuals. This CDR3 is 13 amino acids long. Per the germline V gene, CDR1 is SGHAT and CDR2 is FQNNGV. V dropped 5 bases and J dropped 4 bases, with 9 bases sitting between them. Each unsorted sample relied on roughly 84 million PBMCs as its source of genomic DNA. Using immunoSEQ multiplex PCR, the repertoire was profiled, and TCRdb retains in-frame clones only, with some absent. Among hundreds of thousands of clones listed, 70% to 80% were seen once. This clonotype originated in a woman between 40 and 50 years old in good health. Some clones in this sample may be carry-over from other donors' samples. Sequencing input: PBMCs. V usage is TRBV11-2 and J usage is TRBJ1-3; D is unresolved. This CDR3 is CASSPIGGNTIYF. In nucleotides, the CDR3 is TGTGCCAGCAGCCCAATAGGGGGAAACACCATATATTTT. Drawing the rest from reference TRBV11-2 and TRBJ1-3, the complete variable domain is EAGVAQSPRYKIIEKRQSVAFWCNPISGHATLYWYQQILGQGPKLLIQFQNNGVVDDSQLPKDRFSAERLKGVDSTLKIQPAKLEDSAVYLCASSPIGGNTIYFGEGSWLTVV.